The TCR beta chain under discussion was sequenced for a study of OX40 agonist ivuxolimab in advanced cancers. V lost 4 bases, J lost 6 bases, and 7 bases stayed unmatched. Germline assignment: CDR1 SNHLY and CDR2 FYNNEI. The CDR3 has 15 amino acids. Clones were read by immunoSEQ multiplex PCR, and TCRdb kept only the in-frame ones, dropping some. The sample includes about 85,000 clones, approximately 86% of them seen just once. The J gene is TRBJ2-1, the V gene TRBV2, with 9 bases that match TRBD2. The sample was CD4+ or CD8+ T cells sorted from blood, taken in a trial of the OX40 agonist ivuxolimab. This sequence was found in an adult with an advanced solid tumor such as melanoma, head and neck, liver or kidney cancer. The CDR3 region has the DNA TGTGCCAGCAGTGCTGAGGTAGCGGGGGCCAATGAGCAGTTCTTC. Translating it yields CASSAEVAGANEQFF.